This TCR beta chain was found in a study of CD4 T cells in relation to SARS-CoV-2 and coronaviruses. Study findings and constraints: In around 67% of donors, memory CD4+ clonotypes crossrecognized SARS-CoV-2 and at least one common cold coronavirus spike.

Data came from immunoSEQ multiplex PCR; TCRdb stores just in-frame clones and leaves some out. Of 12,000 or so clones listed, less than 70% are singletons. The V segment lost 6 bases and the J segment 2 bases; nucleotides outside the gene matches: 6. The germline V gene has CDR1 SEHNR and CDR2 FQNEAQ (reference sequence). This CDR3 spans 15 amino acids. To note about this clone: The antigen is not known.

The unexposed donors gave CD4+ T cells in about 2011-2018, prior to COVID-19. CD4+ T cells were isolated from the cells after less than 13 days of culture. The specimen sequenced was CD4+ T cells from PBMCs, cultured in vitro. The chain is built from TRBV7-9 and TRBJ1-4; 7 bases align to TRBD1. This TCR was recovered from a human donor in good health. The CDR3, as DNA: TGTGCCAGCAGTGGGCAGGGGGGGACTAATGAAAAACTGTTTTTT. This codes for CASSGQGGTNEKLFF.